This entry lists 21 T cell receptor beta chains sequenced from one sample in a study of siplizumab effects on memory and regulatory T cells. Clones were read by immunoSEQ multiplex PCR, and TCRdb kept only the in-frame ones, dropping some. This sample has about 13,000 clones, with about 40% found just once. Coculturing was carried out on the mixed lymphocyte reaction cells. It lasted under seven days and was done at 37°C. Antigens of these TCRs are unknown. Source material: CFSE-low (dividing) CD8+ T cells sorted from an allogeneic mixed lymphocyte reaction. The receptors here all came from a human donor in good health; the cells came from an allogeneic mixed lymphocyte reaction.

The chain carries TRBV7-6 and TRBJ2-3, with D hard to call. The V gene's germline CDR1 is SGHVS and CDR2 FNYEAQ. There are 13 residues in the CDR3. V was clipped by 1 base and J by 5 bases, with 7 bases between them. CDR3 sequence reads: CASSLGMEDTQYF. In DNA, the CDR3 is TGTGCCAGCAGCTTAGGAATGGAAGATACGCAGTATTTT.

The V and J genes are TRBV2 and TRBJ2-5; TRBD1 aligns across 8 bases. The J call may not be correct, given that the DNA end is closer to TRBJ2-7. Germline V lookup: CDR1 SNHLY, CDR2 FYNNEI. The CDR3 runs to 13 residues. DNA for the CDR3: TGTGCCAGCAGGGGGACAGGAACCTACGAGCAGTACTTC. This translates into CASRGTGTYEQYF.

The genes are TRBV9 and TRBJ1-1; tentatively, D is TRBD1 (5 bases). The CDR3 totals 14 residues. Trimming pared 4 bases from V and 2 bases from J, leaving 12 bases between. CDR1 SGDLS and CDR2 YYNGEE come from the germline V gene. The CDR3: CASSLGEGNTEAFF. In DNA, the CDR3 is TGTGCCAGCAGCTTAGGGGAGGGAAACACTGAAGCTTTCTTT.

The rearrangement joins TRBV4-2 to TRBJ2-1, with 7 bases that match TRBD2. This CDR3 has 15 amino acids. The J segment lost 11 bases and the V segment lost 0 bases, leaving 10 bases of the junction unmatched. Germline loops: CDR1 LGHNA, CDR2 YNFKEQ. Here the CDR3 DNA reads TGTGCCAGCAGCCAAGAACGAGGCGGGAGAGGTAAGCAGTTCTTC. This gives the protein CASSQERGGRGKQFF.

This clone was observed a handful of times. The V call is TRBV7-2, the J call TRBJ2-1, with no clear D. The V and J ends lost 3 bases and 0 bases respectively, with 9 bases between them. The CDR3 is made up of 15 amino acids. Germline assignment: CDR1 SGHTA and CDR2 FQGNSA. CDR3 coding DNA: TGTGCCAGCAGCTTTTACTTTAACTCCTACAATGAGCAGTTCTTC. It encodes CASSFYFNSYNEQFF. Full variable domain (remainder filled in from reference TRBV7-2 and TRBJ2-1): GAGVSQSPSNKVTEKGKDVELRCDPISGHTALYWYRQSLGQGLEFLIYFQGNSAPDKSGLPSDRFSAERTGGSVSTLTIQRTQQEDSAVYLCASSFYFNSYNEQFFGPGTRLTVL.

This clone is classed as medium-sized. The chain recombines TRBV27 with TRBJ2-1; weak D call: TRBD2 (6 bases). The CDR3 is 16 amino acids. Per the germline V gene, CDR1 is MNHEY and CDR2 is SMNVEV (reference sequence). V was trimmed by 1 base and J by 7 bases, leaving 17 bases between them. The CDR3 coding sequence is TGTGCCAGCAGTTTATTGTCCGGGGGTAGTATGAATGAGCAGTTCTTC. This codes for CASSLLSGGSMNEQFF.

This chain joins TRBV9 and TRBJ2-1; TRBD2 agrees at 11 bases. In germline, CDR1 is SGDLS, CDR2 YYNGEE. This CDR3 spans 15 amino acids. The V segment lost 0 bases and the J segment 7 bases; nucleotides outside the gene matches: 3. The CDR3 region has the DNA TGTGCCAGCAGCGTAGCCGGGACTAGCGGTAATGAGCAGTTCTTC. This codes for CASSVAGTSGNEQFF.

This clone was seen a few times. In DNA form, the CDR3 reads TGTGCCAGCAGCCCCGGGACAGGGTCTTCTTTGGGCTACACCTTC. It specifies CASSPGTGSSLGYTF. The genes are TRBV7-8 and TRBJ1-2, with TRBD1 identical over 9 bases. V dropped 5 bases and J dropped 8; count of bases not matched to a gene: 12. CDR3 length: 15 residues. Germline CDR1 reads SGHVS; CDR2 reads FQNEAQ.

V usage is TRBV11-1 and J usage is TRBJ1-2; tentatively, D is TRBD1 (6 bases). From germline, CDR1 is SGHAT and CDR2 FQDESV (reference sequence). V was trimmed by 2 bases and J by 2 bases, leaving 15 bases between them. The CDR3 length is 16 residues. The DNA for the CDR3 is TGTGCCAGCAGCTTATCCGGGGGGCGCTTAAACTATGGCTACACCTTC. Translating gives CASSLSGGRLNYGYTF.

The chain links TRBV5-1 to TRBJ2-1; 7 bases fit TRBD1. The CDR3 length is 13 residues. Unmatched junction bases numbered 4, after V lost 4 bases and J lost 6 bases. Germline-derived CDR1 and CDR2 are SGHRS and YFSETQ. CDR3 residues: CASSHTGANEQFF. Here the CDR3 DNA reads TGCGCCAGCAGCCACACAGGGGCCAATGAGCAGTTCTTC.

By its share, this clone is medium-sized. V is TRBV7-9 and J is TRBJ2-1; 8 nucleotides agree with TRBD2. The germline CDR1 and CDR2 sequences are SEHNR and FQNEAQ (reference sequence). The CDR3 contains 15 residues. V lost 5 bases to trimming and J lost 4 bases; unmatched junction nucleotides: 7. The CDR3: CASSETSDRYNEQFF. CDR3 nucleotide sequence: TGTGCCAGCAGCGAGACTAGCGATCGATACAATGAGCAGTTCTTC.

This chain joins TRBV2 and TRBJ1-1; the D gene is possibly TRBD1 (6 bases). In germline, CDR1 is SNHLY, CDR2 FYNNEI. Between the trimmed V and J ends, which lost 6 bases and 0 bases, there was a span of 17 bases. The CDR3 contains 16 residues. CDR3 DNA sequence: TGTGCCAGCAGGGGACACCTGGGGTGGATGAACACTGAAGCTTTCTTT. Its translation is CASRGHLGWMNTEAFF.

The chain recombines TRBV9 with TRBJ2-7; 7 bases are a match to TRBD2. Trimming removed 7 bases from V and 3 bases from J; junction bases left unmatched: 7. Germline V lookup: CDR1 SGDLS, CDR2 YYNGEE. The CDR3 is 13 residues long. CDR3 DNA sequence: TGTGCCAGCTCCGCGGGAGAGGGCTACGAGCAGTACTTC. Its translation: CASSAGEGYEQYF.

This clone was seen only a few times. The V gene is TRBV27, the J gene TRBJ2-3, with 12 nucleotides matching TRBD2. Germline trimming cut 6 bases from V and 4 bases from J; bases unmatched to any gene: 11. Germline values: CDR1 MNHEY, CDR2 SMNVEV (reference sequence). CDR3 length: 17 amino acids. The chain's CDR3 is CASSRLHPSGGADTQYF. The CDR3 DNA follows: TGTGCCAGCAGCCGCCTTCACCCTAGCGGGGGGGCAGATACGCAGTATTTT.

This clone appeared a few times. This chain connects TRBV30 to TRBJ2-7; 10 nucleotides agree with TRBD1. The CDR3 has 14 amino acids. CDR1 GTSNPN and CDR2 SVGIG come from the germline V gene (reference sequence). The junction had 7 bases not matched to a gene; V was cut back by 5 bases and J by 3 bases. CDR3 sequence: CAWDTGTGVYEQYF. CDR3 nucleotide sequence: TGTGCCTGGGACACCGGGACAGGGGTCTACGAGCAGTACTTC.

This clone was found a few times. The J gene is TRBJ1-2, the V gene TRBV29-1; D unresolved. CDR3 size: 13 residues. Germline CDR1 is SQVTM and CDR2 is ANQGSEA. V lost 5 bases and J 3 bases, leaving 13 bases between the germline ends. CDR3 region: CSVSSIGDYGYTF. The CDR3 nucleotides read TGCAGCGTTAGTTCTATCGGGGACTATGGCTACACCTTC.

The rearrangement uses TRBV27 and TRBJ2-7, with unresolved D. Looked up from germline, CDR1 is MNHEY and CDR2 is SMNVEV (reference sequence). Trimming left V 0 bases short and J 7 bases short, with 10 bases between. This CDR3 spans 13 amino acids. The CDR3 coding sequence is TGTGCCAGCAGTTTATCCCCCTTCCGGGAGCAGTACTTC. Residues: CASSLSPFREQYF.

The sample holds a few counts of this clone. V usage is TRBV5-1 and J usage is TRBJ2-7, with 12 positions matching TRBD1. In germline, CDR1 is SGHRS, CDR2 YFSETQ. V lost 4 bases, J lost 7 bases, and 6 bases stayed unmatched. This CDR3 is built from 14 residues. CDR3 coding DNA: TGCGCCAGCAGCCCGGGACAGGGGGCAGGGGAGCAGTACTTC. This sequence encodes CASSPGQGAGEQYF.

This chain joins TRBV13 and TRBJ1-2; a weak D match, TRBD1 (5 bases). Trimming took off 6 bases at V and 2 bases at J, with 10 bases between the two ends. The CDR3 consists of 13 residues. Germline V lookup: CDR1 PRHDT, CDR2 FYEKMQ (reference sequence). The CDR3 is CASSPTENYGYTF. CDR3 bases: TGTGCCAGCAGTCCGACAGAAAACTATGGCTACACCTTC.

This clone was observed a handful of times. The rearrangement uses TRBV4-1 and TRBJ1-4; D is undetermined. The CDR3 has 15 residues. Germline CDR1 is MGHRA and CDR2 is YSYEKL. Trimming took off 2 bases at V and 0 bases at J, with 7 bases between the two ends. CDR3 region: CASSQRAPTNEKLFF. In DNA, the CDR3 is TGCGCCAGCAGCCAAAGGGCCCCAACTAATGAAAAACTGTTTTTT.

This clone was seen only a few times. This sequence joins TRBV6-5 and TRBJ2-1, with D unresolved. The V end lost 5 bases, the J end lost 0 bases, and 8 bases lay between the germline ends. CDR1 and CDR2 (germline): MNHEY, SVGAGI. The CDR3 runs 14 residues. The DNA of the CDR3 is TGTGCCAGCAGTATGGGCGACTCCTACAATGAGCAGTTCTTC. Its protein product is CASSMGDSYNEQFF.